This passage covers 2 T cell receptor beta chains from one sample sequenced in a study of cytomegalovirus exposure and HLA in healthy donors. The PCR used 60 Vbeta and 13 Jbeta primers. Measured with immunoSEQ multiplex PCR; TCRdb has only the in-frame clones, and not every one. The table has some 93,000 clones, about four fifths seen once. Specimen: PBMCs. These TCRs come from a man aged 45-65 years in good health and CMV-seronegative.

The V call is TRBV28, the J call TRBJ2-6; 11 bases fit TRBD1. Per the germline V gene, CDR1 is MDHEN and CDR2 is SYDVKM. J lost 2 bases, V lost 6 bases, and 6 bases had no gene match. CDR3 size: 17 residues. The CDR3 bases are TGTGCCAGCAGCACGGGACAGGGGGGTACTGGGGCCAACGTCCTGACTTTC. This sequence encodes CASSTGQGGTGANVLTF. The whole variable domain, remainder taken from reference TRBV28 and TRBJ2-6, is DVKVTQSSRYLVKRTGEKVFLECVQDMDHENMFWYRQDPGLGLRLIYFSYDVKMKEKGDIPEGYSVSREKKERFSLILESASTNQTSMYLCASSTGQGGTGANVLTFGAGSRLTVL.

This chain links TRBV7-9 with TRBJ2-3; TRBD1 aligns across 7 bases. The CDR3 runs 15 residues. From germline, CDR1 is SEHNR and CDR2 FQNEAQ (reference sequence). Trimming at V came to 1 base and at J to 2 bases, leaving 3 bases not matched to a gene. CDR3: CASSLEQGYTDTQYF. The CDR3 nucleotides are TGTGCCAGCAGCTTAGAACAGGGGTACACAGATACGCAGTATTTT.